This T cell receptor (beta chain) originates from a study of control samples from healthy donors and cancer patients. Germline V lookup: CDR1 MNHNS, CDR2 SASEGT. V lost 0 bases to trimming and J lost 2 bases, with 11 bases between them. CDR3 length equals 16 residues. Profiled with immunoSEQ multiplex PCR; TCRdb holds only in-frame clones, not every one. Among around 140,000 clones, approximately 93% were seen once, and the ten largest hold 4.5% to 6%. The clonotype comes from a young man in good health. Sequencing was carried out using blood. The V call is TRBV6-1, the J call TRBJ2-1, with D perhaps matching TRBD2 (6 bases). The CDR3 is CASSEALRETYNEQFF. The CDR3 DNA follows: TGTGCCAGCAGTGAAGCGTTGCGGGAAACCTACAATGAGCAGTTCTTC.